These 25 T cell receptor beta chains were all obtained from the same sample, sequenced in a study of Graves' ophthalmopathy and Graves' hyperthyroidism. The authors amplified TCR beta CDR3 regions, and they did so from RNA transcripts for repertoire sequencing. Scientists carried out first-round RT-PCR using HTBI primers and then a second-round multiplex PCR. One entry per CDR3 protein, called by TCRdb with MiXCR from the multiplex PCR reads. The sample holds around 1.1 million distinct CDR3 sequences, about two fifths seen once. The specimen was peripheral blood or thyroid tissue (not recorded which). These receptors were taken from an adult man with Graves' hyperthyroidism.

The chain has TRBV12-3 or TRBV12-4 and TRBJ1-5; a weak D match, TRBD1 (5 bases). The germline V and J ends were trimmed by 1 base and 2 bases, with 12 bases remaining between them. The CDR3 contains 16 residues. CDR3 region: CASSLVLSGRNQPQHF. Written as DNA, the CDR3 is TGTGCCAGCAGTTTAGTATTATCAGGGCGCAATCAGCCCCAGCATTTT.

The chain links TRBV7-9 to TRBJ2-7; 8 bases match TRBD1. V dropped 5 bases and J dropped 3; count of bases not matched to a gene: 12. Germline lookup yields CDR1 SEHNR and CDR2 FQNEAQ (reference sequence). CDR3 length: 16 residues. CDR3 nucleotides: TGTGCCAGCAGCCAAGAAAGGGCAGGGGGCTTCTACGAGCAGTACTTC. It codes for CASSQERAGGFYEQYF.

V usage is TRBV7-8 and J usage is TRBJ2-7; possibly TRBD1 for D (7 bases). This CDR3 is 15 amino acids long. The V and J ends lost 1 base and 3 bases respectively, with 13 bases between them. The germline V gene encodes CDR1 SGHVS and CDR2 FQNEAQ. CDR3 residues: CASSLGAGGIYEQYF. The CDR3 nucleotides are TGTGCCAGCAGCTTAGGGGCAGGGGGGATCTACGAGCAGTACTTC.

The chain has TRBV24-1 and TRBJ2-5, with 10 bases lining up with TRBD1. Trimming at V came to 5 bases and at J to 8 bases, leaving 1 base not matched to a gene. Germline V CDR1 and CDR2: KGHDR, SFDVKD. This CDR3 is built from 12 residues. The CDR3: CATSGQGATQYF. Written as DNA, the CDR3 is TGTGCCACCAGTGGACAGGGGGCCACCCAGTACTTC.

This clonotype came up many times. The V call is TRBV5-1, the J call TRBJ2-7, with 8 bases identical to TRBD1. The V gene end was trimmed by 4 bases and the J gene end by 3 bases; junction bases not matched to a gene: 9. From germline, CDR1 is SGHRS and CDR2 YFSETQ. CDR3 size: 15 residues. CDR3 sequence reads: CASSTSQGAVYEQYF. The CDR3 nucleotides read TGCGCCAGCAGCACGTCCCAGGGGGCGGTCTACGAGCAGTACTTC.

On this clonotype: Here the CDR3 omits its conserved ending phenylalanine or tryptophan, so a read error is the likely source. The V call is TRBV29-1, the J call TRBJ1-2; D gene ambiguous. The CDR3 runs 12 residues. Per the germline V gene, CDR1 is SQVTM and CDR2 is ANQGSEA. V was pared by 3 bases and J by 6 bases, with 11 bases between. The CDR3 reads CSVERTIDGYTL. CDR3 sequence (DNA): TGCAGCGTTGAGAGGACGATCGATGGCTACACCCTC.

The chain uses TRBV29-1 and TRBJ1-1; possibly TRBD1 for D (5 bases). V was trimmed by 4 bases and J by 5 bases, leaving 11 bases between them. The CDR3 length is 12 residues. Germline CDR1 reads SQVTM; CDR2 reads ANQGSEA. DNA for the CDR3: TGCAGCGTTGGCAGGGTGGGTACTGAAGCTTTCTTT. This gives the protein CSVGRVGTEAFF.

The chain links TRBV7-9 to TRBJ1-1; TRBD1 is a possible D gene (5 bases). V was cut by 5 bases and J by 5 bases, with 18 bases left in between. Germline V CDR1 and CDR2: SEHNR, FQNEAQ (reference sequence). The CDR3 length is 15 residues. CDR3 bases: TGTGCCAGCAGCATATTCGGACATGGCAGTACTGAAGCTTTCTTT. This gives the protein CASSIFGHGSTEAFF.

To note about this clonotype: A read error may produce the germline difference seen at one junction end. The chain couples TRBV6-6 to TRBJ2-7; D perhaps matches TRBD1 (6 bases). The CDR3 is 16 amino acids. Looked up from germline, CDR1 is MNHNY and CDR2 is SVGAGI (reference sequence). Written as DNA, the CDR3 is TGTGCCAGCAGCCACAACTGGGACAAAGTTCGCTACAAGCAGTACTTC. Protein sequence: CASSHNWDKVRYKQYF.

This clonotype was detected a few times. The chain is built from TRBV20-1 and TRBJ2-7; weak D call: TRBD2 (5 bases). Germline V gene lookup returns CDR1 DFQATT and CDR2 SNEGSKA (reference sequence). V was trimmed by 5 bases and J by 3 bases, leaving 20 bases between them. The CDR3 length is 15 residues. The DNA of the CDR3 is TGCAGTGCTGGACCTATTACTAGTGATGGCTACGAGCAGTACTTC. It specifies CSAGPITSDGYEQYF.

This clonotype was counted many times. V usage is TRBV29-1 and J usage is TRBJ1-6; 9 bases line up with TRBD1. This CDR3 comprises 14 residues. Trimming at V came to 4 bases and at J to 9 bases, leaving 7 bases not matched to a gene. Germline loops: CDR1 SQVTM, CDR2 ANQGSEA. As DNA, the CDR3 is TGCAGCGTTGCCGAGGGACAGGGTACTTCACCCCTCCACTTT. Its protein product is CSVAEGQGTSPLHF.

The V gene is TRBV10-1, the J gene TRBJ2-2; D possibly corresponds to TRBD2 (6 bases). The CDR3 contains 14 residues. V was shortened by 4 bases and J by 4 bases, with 10 bases between the two germline ends. Germline V gene sequence: CDR1 WNHNN, CDR2 SYGVQD (reference sequence). Here the CDR3 reads CASSGLGGTGELFF. CDR3 bases: TGCGCCAGCAGTGGACTAGGAGGCACCGGGGAGCTGTTTTTT.

The chain joins TRBV7-8 to TRBJ1-5; D gene unclear. Germline assignment: CDR1 SGHVS and CDR2 FQNEAQ. This CDR3 is 15 amino acids long. V lost 3 bases, J lost 4 bases, and 13 bases lay in between. The CDR3 bases are TGTGCCAGCAGCTTGGGTTTTGAGGGAAATCAGCCCCAGCATTTT. Translating it yields CASSLGFEGNQPQHF.

This clonotype was recorded at least ten times. The chain employs TRBV20-1 and TRBJ1-1, with D possibly being TRBD1 (5 bases). The CDR3 has 11 amino acids. Trimming took 5 bases from V and 9 from J, leaving 13 bases between them. The germline gives CDR1 DFQATT, CDR2 SNEGSKA (reference sequence). The CDR3 bases are TGCAGTGCTTCCCGACAGAATAAAGCTTTCTTT. Protein: CSASRQNKAFF.

V gene TRBV7-2 combines with J gene TRBJ2-5; D might be TRBD1 (6 bases). The CDR3 consists of 14 residues. The V gene's germline CDR1 is SGHTA and CDR2 FQGNSA. V was trimmed by 6 bases and J by 5 bases, leaving 16 bases between them. The CDR3 here is CASRSGTRRETQYF. CDR3 bases: TGTGCCAGCAGGTCTGGGACACGCAGGGAGACCCAGTACTTC.

The table lists this clonotype with many counts. This chain connects TRBV6-5 to TRBJ1-1, with D perhaps TRBD1 (5 bases). Germline assignment: CDR1 MNHEY and CDR2 SVGAGI. The CDR3 has 13 amino acids. Trimming pared 5 bases from V and 7 bases from J, leaving 14 bases between. The CDR3 DNA sequence: TGTGCCAGCAGTCAGGCAACACAGGATGAAGCTTTCTTT. Translated: CASSQATQDEAFF.

This clonotype has ten or more counts. This chain links TRBV20-1 with TRBJ1-2, with D unresolved. Trimming stripped 4 bases from V and 2 bases from J, with 11 bases between. This CDR3 is built from 13 residues. Germline-derived CDR1 and CDR2 are DFQATT and SNEGSKA (reference sequence). The DNA of the CDR3 is TGCAGTGCTACACTGGACTCGAACTATGGCTACACCTTC. It is translated as CSATLDSNYGYTF.

In this sample, this clonotype turned up a few times. CDR3 DNA sequence: TGTGCCAGTAGTCCCAGCGGGTTCTACGAGCAGTACTTC. It yields the protein CASSPSGFYEQYF. The V gene is TRBV19, the J gene TRBJ2-7, with a weak D call TRBD2 (6 bases). The germline V and J ends were trimmed by 5 bases and 3 bases, with 11 bases remaining between them. The CDR3 extends over 13 amino acids. Germline lookup yields CDR1 LNHDA and CDR2 SQIVND (reference sequence). The variable domain in full, completed from reference TRBV19 and TRBJ2-7, reads DGGITQSPKYLFRKEGQNVTLSCEQNLNHDAMYWYRQDPGQGLRLIYYSQIVNDFQKGDIAEGYSVSREKKESFPLTVTSAQKNPTAFYLCASSPSGFYEQYFGPGTRLTVT.

In regard to this clonotype: An end of the junction does not agree with germline; a read error may underlie this. The rearrangement links TRBV12-3 or TRBV12-4 to TRBJ2-6; 9 positions agree with TRBD1. CDR3 length equals 14 residues. The CDR3 is CASSPIQGAYVLTF. The CDR3 nucleotides read TGTGCCAGCAGCCCGATACAGGGGGCCTACGTCCTGACTTTC.

The chain combines TRBV6-1 with TRBJ2-5, with TRBD1 identical over 8 bases. After removal of 3 bases from V and 5 bases from J, the junction contained 5 bases not matched to a gene. The germline CDR1 and CDR2 sequences are MNHNS and SASEGT. The CDR3 runs 14 residues. CDR3 coding DNA: TGTGCCAGCAGTGAGGCAGGGGGCGCGGAGACCCAGTACTTC. This codes for CASSEAGGAETQYF.

This clonotype was recorded many times. The gene calls are TRBV10-3 and TRBJ2-7, with D perhaps matching TRBD2 (6 bases). The CDR3 sequence is 14 residues long. With 2 bases removed from V and 5 bases from J, the gap between germline ends came to 13 bases. Germline CDR1 and CDR2: ENHRY and SYGVKD. CDR3 residues: CAISEGGFAHEQYF. In DNA, the CDR3 is TGTGCCATCAGTGAGGGGGGGTTTGCCCACGAGCAGTACTTC.

This clonotype was detected only a few times. The chain couples TRBV13 to TRBJ2-2; perhaps D is TRBD1 or TRBD2 (6 bases each). V was cut by 6 bases and J by 5 bases, with 19 bases left in between. This CDR3 spans 16 amino acids. CDR1 PRHDT and CDR2 FYEKMQ come from the germline V gene (reference sequence). The CDR3 loop reads CASSRVGGASTGELFF. CDR3 nucleotide sequence: TGTGCCAGCAGTCGAGTCGGGGGCGCGTCGACCGGGGAGCTGTTTTTT.

Comment on this clonotype: With a much larger clone just one base away, this may be a read error. V gene TRBV19 combines with J gene TRBJ1-3, with unresolved D. The CDR3 is made up of 14 amino acids. The germline gives CDR1 LNHDA, CDR2 SQIVND (reference sequence). CDR3 DNA: TGTGCCAGTATCCCAGTCCCGGCTGGAAACATCATATATTTT. Its protein is CASIPVPAGNIIYF. Filled out from reference TRBV19 and TRBJ1-3, the complete variable domain reads DGGITQSPKYLFRKEGQNVTLSCEQNLNHDAMYWYRQDPGQGLRLIYYSQIVNDFQKGDIAEGYSVSREKKESFPLTVTSAQKNPTAFYLCASIPVPAGNIIYFGEGSWLTVV.

This clonotype was seen at least ten times. The DNA of the CDR3 is TGCGCCAGCAGCCGCTTGTGGGAGCAGGAGACCCAGTACTTC. This codes for CASSRLWEQETQYF. This chain links TRBV5-1 with TRBJ2-5; D possibly corresponds to TRBD2 (5 bases). CDR3 size: 14 residues. CDR1 is SGHRS, CDR2 YFSETQ, per germline. V was cut by 4 bases and J by 5 bases, with 15 bases left in between.

This clonotype showed up many times. At one of its ends the junction is not consistent with the germline gene, which may arise from a read error. V usage is TRBV5-1 and J usage is TRBJ1-5, with D possibly matching TRBD1 (5 bases). From germline, CDR1 is SGHRS and CDR2 YFSETQ. This CDR3 spans 13 amino acids. The DNA for the CDR3 is TGTGCCAGCAGCTTAGGGGTCGATCAGCCCCAGCATTTT. Translating gives CASSLGVDQPQHF.